This TCR beta chain is drawn from a study of blood T cell repertoires in COVID-19. Study as a whole: Researchers got acute and convalescent COVID-19 samples from the United States, Italy and Spain.

Libraries were prepared by immunoSEQ multiplex PCR; TCRdb keeps only in-frame clonotypes and omits some of them. The sample includes 30,000 to 50,000 clones, about 91% of them seen just once. The V end lost 1 base, the J end lost 4 bases, and 9 bases lay between the germline ends. The CDR3 spans 13 residues. The germline gives CDR1 SGHRS, CDR2 YFSETQ. Sequencing was done on a sample of peripheral blood. This clonotype was obtained from a woman aged 25-40 years in a cohort sampled during active COVID-19. The chain joins TRBV5-1 to TRBJ2-7; D is perhaps TRBD1 (6 bases). The CDR3 loop is CASSLRTDYEQYF. DNA of the CDR3: TGCGCCAGCAGCTTGAGGACAGATTACGAGCAGTACTTC.